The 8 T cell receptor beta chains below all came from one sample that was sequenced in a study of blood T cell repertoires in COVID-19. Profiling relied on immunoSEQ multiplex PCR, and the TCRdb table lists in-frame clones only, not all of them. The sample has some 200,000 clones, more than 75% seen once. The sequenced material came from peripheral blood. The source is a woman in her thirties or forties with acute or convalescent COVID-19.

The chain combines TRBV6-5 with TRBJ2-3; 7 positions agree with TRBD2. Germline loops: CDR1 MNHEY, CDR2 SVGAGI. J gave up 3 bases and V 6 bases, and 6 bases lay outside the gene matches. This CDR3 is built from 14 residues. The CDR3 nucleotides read TGTGCCAGCAGCCGACTAGCTCTGACAGATACGCAGTATTTT. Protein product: CASSRLALTDTQYF.

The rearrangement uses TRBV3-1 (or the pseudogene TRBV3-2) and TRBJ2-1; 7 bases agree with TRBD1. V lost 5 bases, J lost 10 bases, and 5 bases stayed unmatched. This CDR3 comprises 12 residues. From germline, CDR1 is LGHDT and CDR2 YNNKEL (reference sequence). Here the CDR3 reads CASSYGTAEQFF. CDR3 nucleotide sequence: TGTGCCAGCAGCTACGGGACAGCCGAGCAGTTCTTC.

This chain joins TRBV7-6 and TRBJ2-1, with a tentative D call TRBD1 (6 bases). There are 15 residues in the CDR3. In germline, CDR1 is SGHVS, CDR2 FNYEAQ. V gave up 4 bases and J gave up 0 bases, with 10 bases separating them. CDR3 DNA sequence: TGTGCCAGCAGCTGGCGAGGGGGCTCCTACAATGAGCAGTTCTTC. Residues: CASSWRGGSYNEQFF.

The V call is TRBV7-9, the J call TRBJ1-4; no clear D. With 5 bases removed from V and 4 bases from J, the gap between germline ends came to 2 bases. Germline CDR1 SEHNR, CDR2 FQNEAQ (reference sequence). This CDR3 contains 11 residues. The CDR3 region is CASSHNEKLFF. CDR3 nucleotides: TGTGCCAGCAGCCATAATGAAAAACTGTTTTTT.

The CDR3 nucleotides read TGTGCCAGCTCAGCCCGGGGGGATAATGAAAAACTGTTTTTT. Translation gives CASSARGDNEKLFF. The chain recombines TRBV18 with TRBJ1-4; TRBD1 is a possible D gene (5 bases). Deletions cut 5 bases from V and 4 bases from J, with 11 bases between. Per germline, CDR1 KGHSH and CDR2 LQKENI. There are 14 residues in the CDR3.

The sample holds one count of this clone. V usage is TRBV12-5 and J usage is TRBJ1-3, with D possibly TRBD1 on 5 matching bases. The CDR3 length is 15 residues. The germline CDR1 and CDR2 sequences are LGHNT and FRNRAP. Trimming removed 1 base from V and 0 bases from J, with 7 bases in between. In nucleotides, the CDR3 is TGTGCTAGTGGTTTGGCCGGGGGCTCTGGAAACACCATATATTTT. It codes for CASGLAGGSGNTIYF.

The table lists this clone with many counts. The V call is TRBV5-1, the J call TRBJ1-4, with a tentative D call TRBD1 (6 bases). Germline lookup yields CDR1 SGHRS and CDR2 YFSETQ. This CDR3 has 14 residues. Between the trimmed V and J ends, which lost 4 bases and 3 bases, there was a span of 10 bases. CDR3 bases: TGCGCCAGCAGCCCAGGGGCCGCTAATGAAAAACTGTTTTTT. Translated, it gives CASSPGAANEKLFF.

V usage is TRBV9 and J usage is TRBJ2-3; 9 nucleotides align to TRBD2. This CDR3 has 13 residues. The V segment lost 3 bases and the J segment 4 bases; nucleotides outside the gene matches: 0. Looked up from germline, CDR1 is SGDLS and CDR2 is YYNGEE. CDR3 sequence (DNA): TGTGCCAGCAGCGGCGGGGGGGCAGATACGCAGTATTTT. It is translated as CASSGGGADTQYF.